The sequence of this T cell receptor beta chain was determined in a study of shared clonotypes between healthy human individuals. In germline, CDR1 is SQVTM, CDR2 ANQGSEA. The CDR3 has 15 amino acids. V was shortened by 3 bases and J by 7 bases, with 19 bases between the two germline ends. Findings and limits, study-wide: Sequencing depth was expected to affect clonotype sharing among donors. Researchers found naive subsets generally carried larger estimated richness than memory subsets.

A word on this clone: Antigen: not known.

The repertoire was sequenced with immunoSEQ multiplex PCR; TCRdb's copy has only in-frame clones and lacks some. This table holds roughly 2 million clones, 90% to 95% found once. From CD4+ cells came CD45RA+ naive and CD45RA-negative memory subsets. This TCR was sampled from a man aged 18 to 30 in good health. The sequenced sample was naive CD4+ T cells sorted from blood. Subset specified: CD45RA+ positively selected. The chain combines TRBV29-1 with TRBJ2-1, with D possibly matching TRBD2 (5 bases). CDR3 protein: CSVEPSSHPGNEQFF. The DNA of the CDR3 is TGCAGCGTTGAGCCTTCTAGCCACCCCGGGAATGAGCAGTTCTTC.